This T cell receptor (beta chain) stems from a study of identical twins. Findings and limits, study-wide: Twins showed weaker excess sharing in their beta out-of-frame sequences.

Unique molecular identifiers were present on cDNA, and template switching added a universal primer site. TCRdb redid the calling of the 5' RACE reads with MiXCR, one entry per CDR3 protein. The top ten clones hold 3.5% to 4.5% of a sample with about 240,000 distinct CDR3 sequences, roughly an eighth of them seen once. This clonotype was recorded many times. What it binds is not known. Deletions cut 6 bases from V and 4 bases from J, with 15 bases between. From germline, CDR1 is MNHNS and CDR2 SASEGT. The CDR3 has 15 residues. The data also belong to a second study, concerning yellow fever vaccine responses in identical twins.

The material sequenced was memory (CD45RO+) T cells sorted from blood. The origin of this receptor is a woman aged 18-35 years in good health. The rearrangement joins TRBV6-1 to TRBJ2-2; tentatively, D is TRBD1 (5 bases). DNA of the CDR3: TGTGCCAGCAGCCCAACGTGGGGCAGCACCGGGGAGCTGTTTTTT. As protein: CASSPTWGSTGELFF.